This T cell receptor beta chain was sequenced for a study of CD4+ T cells in melanoma. Notes on this clone: What it binds is not known.

Only in-frame clones appear in the TCRdb table, and some are missing; sequencing was by immunoSEQ multiplex PCR. The sample carries more than 15,000 clones, less than 85% recorded once. Study-wide findings and caveats: Diverse differentiation states were reported for melanoma neoantigen-specific CD4+ T cells. CD8+ T cell, macrophage and B cell function reportedly correlated with neoantigen-specific CD4+ T cells.

V was clipped by 3 bases and J by 11 bases, with 22 bases between them. The germline V gene encodes CDR1 MGHRA and CDR2 YSYEKL. The length of the CDR3 is 16 residues. The sequencing sample was made of cells from a culture (not recorded whether cultured in vitro). The receptor was derived from a human donor with melanoma. The chain uses TRBV4-1 and TRBJ1-4; weak D call: TRBD1 (5 bases). The CDR3 sequence: CASSQSDNTLRGKLFF. The CDR3 DNA reads as TGCGCCAGCAGCCAGTCGGACAACACCCTCCGGGGGAAACTGTTTTTT.